This T cell receptor (beta chain) was captured by sequencing in a study of T cell responses to AZD1222 COVID-19 vaccine. Overall study context: Second doses that came at about 4 or about 12 weeks were put together.

Findings and caveats of the study: Researchers report vaccine-associated CD4 TCRs spanning spike, with dominance at 160-218 and 743-854. Baseline antibody screening turned up just a handful of seropositive AZD1222 recipients.

Worth noting for this clone: Its cognate antigen is unknown.

Libraries were prepared by immunoSEQ multiplex PCR; TCRdb keeps only in-frame clonotypes and omits some of them. This table has 85,000 or so clones, 90% appearing once. V was cut by 2 bases and J by 4 bases, with 9 bases left in between. The CDR3 contains 14 residues. Germline V gives CDR1 SEHNR, CDR2 FQNEAQ (reference sequence). This sample comprised peripheral blood, obtained on day 0 of AZD1222 vaccination. The sequence came from an adult in good health. The V and J genes are TRBV7-9 and TRBJ2-1, with D perhaps being TRBD1 or TRBD2 (6 bases each). The CDR3: CASSLRGEYNEQFF. The CDR3 coding sequence is TGTGCCAGCAGCTTAAGGGGGGAATACAATGAGCAGTTCTTC.